What follows is one TCR beta chain and its context. These data originate in a study of blood T cell repertoires in COVID-19. Germline V gives CDR1 ENHRY, CDR2 SYGVKD. The CDR3 is made up of 13 amino acids. Trimming cost V 3 bases and J 0 bases, with 5 bases left between them. Sequenced by immunoSEQ multiplex PCR; TCRdb stores in-frame clones only, minus some. In the table there are about 480,000 clones, about 89% of which are singletons. What was sequenced was peripheral blood. The clonotype comes from a woman between 50 and 59 years old with COVID-19, enrolled during active disease. The chain carries TRBV10-3 and TRBJ1-1, with no clear D. DNA for the CDR3: TGTGCCATCAGTGACCGGTTGAACACTGAAGCTTTCTTT. It specifies CAISDRLNTEAFF.